This T cell receptor beta chain stems from a study of control samples from healthy donors and cancer patients. This clone was seen once. Clones were sequenced by immunoSEQ multiplex PCR, and TCRdb holds only the in-frame ones, with some missing. Of about 69,000 clones in the sample, around 84% were seen once. With 5 bases removed from V and 1 base from J, the gap between germline ends came to 12 bases. The CDR3 sequence is 14 residues long. Germline loops: CDR1 SGHDT, CDR2 YYEEEE. The sequencing sample was made of PBMCs. The TCR sequence derives from a woman between 50 and 59 years old with lung cancer. The rearrangement joins TRBV5-6 to TRBJ1-1; perhaps TRBD1 as D (5 bases). CDR3 amino acids: CASSLPTGNTEAFF. The CDR3 coding sequence is TGTGCCAGCAGTCTCCCTACAGGGAACACTGAAGCTTTCTTT.